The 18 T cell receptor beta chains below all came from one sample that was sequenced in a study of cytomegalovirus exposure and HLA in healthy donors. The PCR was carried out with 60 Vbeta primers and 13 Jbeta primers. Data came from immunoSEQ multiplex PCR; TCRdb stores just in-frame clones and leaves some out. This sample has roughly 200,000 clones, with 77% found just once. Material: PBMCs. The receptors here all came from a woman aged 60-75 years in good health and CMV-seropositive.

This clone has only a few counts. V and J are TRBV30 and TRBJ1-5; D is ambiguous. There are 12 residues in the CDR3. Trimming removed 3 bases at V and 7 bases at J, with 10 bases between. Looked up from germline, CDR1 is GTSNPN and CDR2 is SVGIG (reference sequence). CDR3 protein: CAWSIGRQPQHF. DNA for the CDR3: TGTGCCTGGAGCATAGGGAGGCAGCCCCAGCATTTT.

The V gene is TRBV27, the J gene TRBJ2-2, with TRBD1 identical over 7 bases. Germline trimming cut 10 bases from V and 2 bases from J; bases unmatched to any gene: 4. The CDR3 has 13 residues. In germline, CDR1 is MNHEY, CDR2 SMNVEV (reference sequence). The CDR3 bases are TGTGCCATAGGGACAGCAAACACCGGGGAGCTGTTTTTT. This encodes CAIGTANTGELFF.

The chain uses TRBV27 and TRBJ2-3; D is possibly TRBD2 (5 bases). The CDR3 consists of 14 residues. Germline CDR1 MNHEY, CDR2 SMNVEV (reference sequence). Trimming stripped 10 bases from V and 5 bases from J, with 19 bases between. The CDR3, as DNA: TGTGCCATCAGAAGATCGAGGGTTGGAGATACGCAGTATTTT. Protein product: CAIRRSRVGDTQYF.

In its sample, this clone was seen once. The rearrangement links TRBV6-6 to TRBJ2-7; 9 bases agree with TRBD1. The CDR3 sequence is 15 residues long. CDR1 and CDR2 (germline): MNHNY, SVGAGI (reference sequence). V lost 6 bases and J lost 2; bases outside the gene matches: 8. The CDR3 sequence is CASREGQGPPYEQYF. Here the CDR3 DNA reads TGTGCCAGCAGGGAAGGACAGGGGCCACCCTACGAGCAGTACTTC.

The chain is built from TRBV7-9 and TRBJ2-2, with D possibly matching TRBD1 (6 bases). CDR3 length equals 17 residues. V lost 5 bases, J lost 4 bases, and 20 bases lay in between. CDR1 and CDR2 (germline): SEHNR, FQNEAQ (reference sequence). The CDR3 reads CASSPRPWGQGTGELFF. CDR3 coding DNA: TGTGCCAGCAGCCCCCGACCCTGGGGGCAAGGCACCGGGGAGCTGTTTTTT.

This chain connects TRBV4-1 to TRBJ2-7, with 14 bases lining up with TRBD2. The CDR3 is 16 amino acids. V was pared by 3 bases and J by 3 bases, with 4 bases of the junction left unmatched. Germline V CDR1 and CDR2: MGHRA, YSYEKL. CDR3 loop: CASSHEGTSGSYEQYF. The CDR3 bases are TGCGCCAGCAGCCACGAGGGGACTAGCGGGAGCTACGAGCAGTACTTC.

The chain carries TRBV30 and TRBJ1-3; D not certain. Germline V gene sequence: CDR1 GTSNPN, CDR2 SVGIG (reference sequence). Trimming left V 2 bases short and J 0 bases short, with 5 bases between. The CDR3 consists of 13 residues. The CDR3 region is CAWSQVSGNTIYF. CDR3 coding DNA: TGTGCCTGGAGTCAGGTCTCTGGAAACACCATATATTTT.

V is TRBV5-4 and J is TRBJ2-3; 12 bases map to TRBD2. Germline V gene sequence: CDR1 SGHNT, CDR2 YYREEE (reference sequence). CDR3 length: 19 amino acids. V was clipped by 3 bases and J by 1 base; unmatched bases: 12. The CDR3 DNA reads TGTGCCAGCAGCTATGGACTAGCGGGGATGGGGATCGGCACAGATACGCAGTATTTT. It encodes CASSYGLAGMGIGTDTQYF.

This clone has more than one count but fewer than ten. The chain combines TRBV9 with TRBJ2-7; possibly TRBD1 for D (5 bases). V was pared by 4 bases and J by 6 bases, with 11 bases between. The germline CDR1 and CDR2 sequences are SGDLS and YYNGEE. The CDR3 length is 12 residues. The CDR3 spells CASSPQGFEQYF. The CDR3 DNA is TGTGCCAGCAGCCCCCAGGGCTTCGAGCAGTACTTC.

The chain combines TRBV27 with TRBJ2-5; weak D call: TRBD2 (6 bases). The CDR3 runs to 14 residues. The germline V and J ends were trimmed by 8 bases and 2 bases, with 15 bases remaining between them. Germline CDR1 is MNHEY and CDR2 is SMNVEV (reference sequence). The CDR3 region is CASRRDFIQETQYF. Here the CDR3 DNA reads TGTGCCAGCCGTCGGGACTTTATACAAGAGACCCAGTACTTC.

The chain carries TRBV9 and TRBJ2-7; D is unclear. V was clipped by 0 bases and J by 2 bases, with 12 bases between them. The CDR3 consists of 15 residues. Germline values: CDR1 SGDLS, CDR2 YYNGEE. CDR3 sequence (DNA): TGTGCCAGCAGCGTAGAGTCAGTCCCAACCTACGAGCAGTACTTC. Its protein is CASSVESVPTYEQYF.

For the CDR3, the DNA is TGTGCCTGGAGTTCCCCCGAGAGTCATTATGGCTACACCTTC. It is translated as CAWSSPESHYGYTF. The chain has TRBV30 and TRBJ1-2; D is ambiguous. V gave up 2 bases and J gave up 5 bases, with 15 bases separating them. Germline V lookup: CDR1 GTSNPN, CDR2 SVGIG (reference sequence). This CDR3 has 14 residues.

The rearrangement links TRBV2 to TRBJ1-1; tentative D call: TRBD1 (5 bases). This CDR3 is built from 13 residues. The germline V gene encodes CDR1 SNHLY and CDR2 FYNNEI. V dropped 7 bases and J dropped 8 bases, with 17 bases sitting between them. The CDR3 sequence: CASTRGGSMEAFF. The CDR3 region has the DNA TGTGCCAGCACGAGGGGAGGGTCAATGGAAGCTTTCTTT.

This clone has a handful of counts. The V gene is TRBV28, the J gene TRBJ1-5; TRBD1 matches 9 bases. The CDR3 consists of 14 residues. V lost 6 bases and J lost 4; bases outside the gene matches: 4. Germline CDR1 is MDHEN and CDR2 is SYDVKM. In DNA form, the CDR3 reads TGTGCCAGCAGACTGGACAGGGGTAATCAGCCCCAGCATTTT. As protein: CASRLDRGNQPQHF.

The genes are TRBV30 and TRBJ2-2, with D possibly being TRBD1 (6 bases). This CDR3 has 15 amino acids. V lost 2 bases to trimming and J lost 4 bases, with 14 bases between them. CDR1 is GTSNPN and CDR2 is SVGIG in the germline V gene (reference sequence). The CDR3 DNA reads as TGTGCCTGGAGTCCCTTAGGGGGTATCACCGGGGAGCTGTTTTTT. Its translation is CAWSPLGGITGELFF.

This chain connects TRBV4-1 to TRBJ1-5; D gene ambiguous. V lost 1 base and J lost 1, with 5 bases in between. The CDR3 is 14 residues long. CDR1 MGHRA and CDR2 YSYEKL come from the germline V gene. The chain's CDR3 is CASSQGQSNQPQHF. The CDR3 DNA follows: TGCGCCAGCAGCCAAGGTCAGAGCAATCAGCCCCAGCATTTT.

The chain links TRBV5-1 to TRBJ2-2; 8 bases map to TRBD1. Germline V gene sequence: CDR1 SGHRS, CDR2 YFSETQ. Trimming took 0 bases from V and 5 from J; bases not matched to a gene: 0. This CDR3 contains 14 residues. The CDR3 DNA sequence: TGCGCCAGCAGCTTGGGACAGGGGACCGGGGAGCTGTTTTTT. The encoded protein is CASSLGQGTGELFF.

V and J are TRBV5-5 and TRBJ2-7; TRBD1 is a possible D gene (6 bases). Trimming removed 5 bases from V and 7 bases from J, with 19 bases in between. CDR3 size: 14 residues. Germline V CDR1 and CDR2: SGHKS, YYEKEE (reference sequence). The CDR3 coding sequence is TGTGCCAGCAGAATTATAAGAGGGGGAGTAGAGCAGTACTTC. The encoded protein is CASRIIRGGVEQYF. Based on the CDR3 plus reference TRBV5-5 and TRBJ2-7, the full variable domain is DAGVTQSPTHLIKTRGQQVTLRCSPISGHKSVSWYQQVLGQGPQFIFQYYEKEERGRGNFPDRFSARQFPNYSSELNVNALLLGDSALYLCASRIIRGGVEQYFGPGTRLTVT.